The 21 T cell receptor beta chains below come from one sample, sequenced in a study of cytomegalovirus exposure and HLA in healthy donors (dated by TCRdb to the late 2010s). Libraries were prepared through the immunoSEQ multiplex PCR assay. For the multiplex PCR, a mixture combining 60 forward primers for TCR Vbeta segments and 13 reverse primers for TCR Jbeta segments was used. In its TCRdb copy, this immuneACCESS table keeps in-frame sequences only and misses some clones. Where compared with another copy, unresolved V genes explain less than half of these, and the others have no known cause. Counted in this sample were 110,000 or so clones; over 75% of them appeared once. The ten largest clonotypes hold 8.6% of the sample. Source material: PBMCs. Receptors were obtained from a woman in her 40s in good health and CMV-seropositive.

This chain connects TRBV11-3 to TRBJ2-3; D remains ambiguous. V dropped 0 bases and J dropped 1 base, with 14 bases sitting between them. Germline CDR1 is SGHNT and CDR2 is YENEEA. The CDR3 sequence is 17 residues long. The CDR3 reads CASSLDPPGLGTDTQYF. The CDR3 DNA reads as TGTGCCAGCAGCTTAGACCCCCCCGGGTTGGGCACAGATACGCAGTATTTT.

The chain combines TRBV7-8 with TRBJ2-1; the D is unclear. Trimming shortened V by 4 bases and J by 6 bases, and 4 bases separated the two germline ends. The CDR3 is 11 residues long. Germline CDR1 is SGHVS and CDR2 is FQNEAQ. Here the CDR3 reads CASSSSNEQFF. DNA of the CDR3: TGTGCCAGCAGCTCGTCCAATGAGCAGTTCTTC.

V and J are TRBV5-1 and TRBJ2-7, with 12 bases matching TRBD2. With 1 base clipped from V and 0 bases from J, the junction kept 5 bases outside the gene matches. This CDR3 has 17 residues. Germline lookup yields CDR1 SGHRS and CDR2 YFSETQ. Written as DNA, the CDR3 is TGCGCCAGCAGCTTGTGGCCTAGCGGGGGGGGCTCCTACGAGCAGTACTTC. This encodes CASSLWPSGGGSYEQYF.

This clone has only a few counts. The chain is built from TRBV7-9 and TRBJ2-1; D may be TRBD2 (5 bases). Germline V gene sequence: CDR1 SEHNR, CDR2 FQNEAQ (reference sequence). Trimming removed 6 bases from V and 5 bases from J, with 20 bases in between. The CDR3 extends over 16 amino acids. In DNA, the CDR3 is TGTGCCAGCAGACCGAGGCGGGCTCCTGGGGACAATGAGCAGTTCTTC. Amino acid sequence: CASRPRRAPGDNEQFF.

The chain couples TRBV28 to TRBJ2-1; 7 nucleotides agree with TRBD1. Per the germline V gene, CDR1 is MDHEN and CDR2 is SYDVKM. The CDR3 totals 12 residues. J lost 8 bases, V lost 5 bases, and 3 bases had no gene match. This chain's CDR3 is CASSTGAHEQFF. Here the CDR3 DNA reads TGTGCCAGCAGTACAGGGGCCCATGAGCAGTTCTTC.

The V call is TRBV2, the J call TRBJ2-5; 9 bases are shared with TRBD1. Gene TRBJ2-7 matches the end of the DNA better, so the J call may be wrong. Germline V gives CDR1 SNHLY, CDR2 FYNNEI. The CDR3 is 14 amino acids. DNA for the CDR3: TGTGCCAGCCTCAAGGACAGGGGCTCCTACGAGCAGTACTTC. Amino acid sequence: CASLKDRGSYEQYF.

The V and J genes are TRBV29-1 and TRBJ2-2, with TRBD2 matching 9 bases. This CDR3 contains 14 residues. CDR1 is SQVTM and CDR2 is ANQGSEA in the germline V gene. Germline trimming cut 6 bases from V and 3 bases from J; bases unmatched to any gene: 5. The CDR3 bases are TGCAGCGTATCTAGCGGGGCAGACACCGGGGAGCTGTTTTTT. This gives the protein CSVSSGADTGELFF.

V is TRBV7-9 and J is TRBJ1-1; 7 positions agree with TRBD1. Per germline, CDR1 SEHNR and CDR2 FQNEAQ (reference sequence). The length of the CDR3 is 15 residues. Germline trimming cut 4 bases from V and 0 bases from J; bases unmatched to any gene: 5. The CDR3 loop reads CASSSWGQMNTEAFF. In DNA, the CDR3 is TGTGCCAGCAGCTCTTGGGGACAGATGAACACTGAAGCTTTCTTT.

The rearrangement joins TRBV7-7 to TRBJ2-3, with D perhaps TRBD1 or TRBD2 (5 bases each). CDR1 is SSHAT, CDR2 FNYEAQ, per germline (reference sequence). The V end lost 5 bases, the J end lost 8 bases, and 14 bases lay between the germline ends. This CDR3 is 13 amino acids long. The CDR3, as DNA: TGTGCCAGCAGCCTAGGGGAGCGTGGTACGCAGTATTTT. It specifies CASSLGERGTQYF.

The rearrangement links TRBV29-1 to TRBJ2-5; D unclear. Germline-derived CDR1 and CDR2 are SQVTM and ANQGSEA. This CDR3 has 12 amino acids. Trimming took 7 bases from V and 2 from J, leaving 11 bases between them. The CDR3 sequence is CSATQSQETQYF. The CDR3 DNA is TGCAGCGCAACACAAAGTCAAGAGACCCAGTACTTC.

J is TRBJ2-1 and V is TRBV7-9; TRBD2 agrees at 11 bases. The V and J ends lost 5 bases and 0 bases, in that order; junction bases with no gene match: 6. This CDR3 is built from 17 residues. CDR1 and CDR2 from the germline V gene are SEHNR and FQNEAQ (reference sequence). The CDR3: CASSQTSGEASYNEQFF. CDR3 bases: TGTGCCAGCAGCCAGACTAGCGGGGAGGCCTCCTACAATGAGCAGTTCTTC.

This chain uses TRBV6-5 with TRBJ2-7; D uncertain. The CDR3 runs 13 residues. The germline CDR1 and CDR2 sequences are MNHEY and SVGAGI. V dropped 7 bases and J dropped 5 bases, with 15 bases sitting between them. CDR3 in amino acids: CASNDQTSNEQYF. In DNA form, the CDR3 reads TGTGCCAGCAACGACCAGACAAGCAACGAGCAGTACTTC.

V usage is TRBV5-1 and J usage is TRBJ2-2, with D unresolved. The ends were cut back, 4 bases at V and 4 bases at J, with 8 bases in the middle. The CDR3 is 13 residues long. Germline V gene data show CDR1 as SGHRS and CDR2 as YFSETQ. CDR3 DNA sequence: TGCGCCAGCAGCCAGGTGGGCACCGGGGAGCTGTTTTTT. Amino acid sequence: CASSQVGTGELFF.

About this clone itself: A read error may account for a junction end that differs from germline. The V call is TRBV28, the J call TRBJ2-7, with D possibly matching TRBD1 (6 bases). CDR1 MDHEN and CDR2 SYDVKM come from the germline V gene. This CDR3 is built from 18 residues. This CDR3 reads CASSTRGKGHLSSCEQYF. The CDR3 bases are TGTGCCAGCAGTACAAGGGGGAAGGGACACCTAAGCTCCTGCGAGCAGTACTTC.

The chain carries TRBV25-1 and TRBJ1-1; 7 bases are shared with TRBD1. The ends lost 5 bases at V and 10 bases at J; junction bases unmatched: 10. CDR3 size: 13 residues. Germline V gene lookup returns CDR1 MGHDK and CDR2 SYGVNS. The CDR3 here is CASSMGQIPAAFF. For the CDR3, the DNA is TGTGCCAGCAGTATGGGACAGATCCCAGCAGCTTTCTTT.

The chain recombines TRBV18 with TRBJ1-4; D remains unclear. Trimming removed 3 bases at V and 8 bases at J, with 13 bases between. The CDR3 spans 14 residues. Per germline, CDR1 KGHSH and CDR2 LQKENI. Here the CDR3 reads CASSPEVVREKLFF. The CDR3, as DNA: TGTGCCAGCTCACCCGAGGTGGTAAGGGAAAAACTGTTTTTT.

This chain links TRBV11-3 with TRBJ2-7, with 9 nucleotides matching TRBD2. Germline CDR1 is SGHNT and CDR2 is YENEEA. V was pared by 1 base and J by 5 bases, with 9 bases of the junction left unmatched. The CDR3 loop spans 16 amino acids. CDR3 sequence: CASSLGGSGRGHEQYF. The CDR3 region has the DNA TGTGCCAGCAGCTTAGGGGGTAGCGGGAGAGGCCACGAGCAGTACTTC.

This chain links TRBV14 with TRBJ2-4; 7 bases are shared with TRBD1. The germline CDR1 and CDR2 sequences are SGHDN and FVKESK. With V trimmed by 4 bases and J by 8 bases, 11 bases remained unmatched. This CDR3 has 15 residues. The chain's CDR3 is CASSLRTGVGDIQYF. The CDR3, as DNA: TGTGCCAGCAGCCTGCGAACAGGGGTTGGGGACATTCAGTACTTC.

This sequence joins TRBV28 and TRBJ1-2, with D unclear. Germline V CDR1 and CDR2: MDHEN, SYDVKM. The V end was cut by 8 bases, the J end by 4 bases, with 17 bases between. The CDR3 is 14 residues long. CDR3 protein: CASGSGGQFYGYTF. CDR3 nucleotide sequence: TGTGCCAGCGGTTCCGGTGGGCAGTTCTATGGCTACACCTTC.

This chain links TRBV5-6 with TRBJ1-1, with 8 bases identical to TRBD1. The V segment lost 7 bases and the J segment 3 bases; nucleotides outside the gene matches: 11. The CDR3 is 15 residues long. CDR1 is SGHDT and CDR2 is YYEEEE in the germline V gene. As DNA, the CDR3 is TGTGCCAGCGTCTACCTAGACAGGGGCTACACTGAAGCTTTCTTT. It encodes CASVYLDRGYTEAFF.

This chain connects TRBV14 to TRBJ2-2; tentative D call: TRBD1 (6 bases). CDR3 length equals 16 residues. V lost 1 base and J lost 3, with 12 bases in between. Germline V gives CDR1 SGHDN, CDR2 FVKESK. CDR3 nucleotide sequence: TGTGCCAGCAGCCAAGCGAGACAGGCTTACACCGGGGAGCTGTTTTTT. This sequence encodes CASSQARQAYTGELFF. Variable domain in full (rest from reference TRBV14 and TRBJ2-2): EAGVTQFPSHSVIEKGQTVTLRCDPISGHDNLYWYRRVMGKEIKFLLHFVKESKQDESGMPNNRFLAERTGGTYSTLKVQPAELEDSGVYFCASSQARQAYTGELFFGEGSRLTVL.